This T cell receptor (beta chain) was observed in a study of shared clonotypes between healthy human individuals. Splitting of each subset's genomic DNA was done evenly across several immunoSEQ plates. The data were produced by immunoSEQ multiplex PCR, yet TCRdb's version contains in-frame clones alone and is incomplete. In the table there are around 2.1 million clones, under 95% of which are singletons. Worth noting for this clone: Its specificity is unknown.

Study-level points and caveats: Shared clonotypes: about 4.6% naive CD4, around 3.7% naive CD8, about 2.4% memory CD4, 0.4% memory CD8.

V was cut by 3 bases and J by 7 bases, with 12 bases left in between. Germline-derived CDR1 and CDR2 are MNHEY and SMNVEV (reference sequence). CDR3 length: 14 residues. Positively selected for CCR7, the CD45RO-negative cells used as naive CD8 cells excluded terminally differentiated effector memory CD45RA+ cells. The receptor's source is a man aged 18 to 29 in good health. Some clones in this sample may be carry-over from other donors' samples. V is TRBV27 and J is TRBJ1-4; maybe TRBD1 (6 bases). Sequencing was carried out using naive CD8+ T cells from PBMCs. The CDR3 bases are TGTGCCAGCAGTTTCACCGGGACACTTGAAAAACTGTTTTTT. Encoded protein: CASSFTGTLEKLFF. Full variable domain (remainder filled in from reference TRBV27 and TRBJ1-4): EAQVTQNPRYLITVTGKKLTVTCSQNMNHEYMSWYRQDPGLGLRQIYYSMNVEVTDKGDVPEGYKVSRKEKRNFPLILESPSPNQTSLYFCASSFTGTLEKLFFGSGTQLSVL.